The sequence of this T cell receptor (beta chain) was determined in a study of T cell changes during pregnancy in multiple sclerosis. The method was immunoSEQ multiplex PCR; TCRdb's version includes in-frame clones alone and lacks a portion of them. The data contain some 89,000 clones, roughly 93% of them singletons. V lost 1 base to trimming and J lost 5 bases, with 6 bases between them. The germline CDR1 and CDR2 sequences are MNHEY and SVGAGI. CDR3 size: 14 residues. The source of this sequence is a female donor with multiple sclerosis, enrolled in a pregnancy study. The sequenced sample was peripheral blood, obtained in the third trimester of pregnancy. V and J are TRBV6-5 and TRBJ1-6; D call uncertain. The CDR3: CASSYFTDNSPLHF. The CDR3 nucleotides are TGTGCCAGCAGTTACTTCACAGATAATTCACCCCTCCACTTT.